This TCR beta chain derives from a study of cytomegalovirus exposure and HLA in healthy donors. Amplification used 60 Vbeta primers and 13 Jbeta primers. Profiled with immunoSEQ multiplex PCR; TCRdb holds only in-frame clones, not every one. The data contain approximately 120,000 clones, about 80% of them seen just once; the ten biggest clones take up 1.8%. Points on this clone: Its target is unknown.

Germline values: CDR1 MNHNS, CDR2 SASEGT. V lost 1 base and J lost 3, with 19 bases in between. CDR3 size: 17 residues. Samples came from healthy bone marrow donors. Study-wide findings and caveats: In a later analysis, at a false discovery rate of 0.05, 15,000 to 20,000 TCR beta sequences were associated with HLA alleles. Earlier findings revealed that most TCR beta V segments proved productive either about 87% or about 30% of the time.

This chain links TRBV6-1 with TRBJ2-7; the D is unclear. Sequencing was done on a sample of PBMCs. The sequence was obtained from a young man in good health and CMV-seronegative. In DNA, the CDR3 is TGTGCCAGCAGTGAAGTAACACAGAACCTAAATGACTACGAGCAGTACTTC. Protein: CASSEVTQNLNDYEQYF.